The rows below give T cell receptor beta chains drawn from one sample of a study of shared clonotypes between healthy human individuals. Method: immunoSEQ multiplex PCR; TCRdb's copy keeps in-frame clones and lacks some. The top ten clones hold less than 25% of a sample with under 850,000 clones, around 92% of them seen once. Sequences were obtained from naive CD8+ T cells sorted from blood. The source is a man aged 25 to 40 in good health. CDR3s include the opening cysteine and the closing phenylalanine or tryptophan. A D gene is named only where the DNA matches it firmly. Size is stated for part of the rows, as once, few or many counts, or as a class when the clone is expanded.

cdr3_aa cdr3_nt cdr3_length d_call j_call clone_size v_call
CASSSGGANEQYF TGTGCCAGCAGTTCCGGGGGGGCGAACGAGCAGTACTTC 13 TRBD2 TRBJ2-7 - TRBV6-6
CASSEPSGANVLTF TGTGCCAGCAGCGAGCCTTCTGGGGCCAACGTCCTGACTTTC 14 - TRBJ2-6 - TRBV27
CASSLNLGTTISYEQYF TGTGCCAGCAGCTTAAACCTAGGGACAACTATTTCCTACGAGCAGTACTTC 17 - TRBJ2-7 - TRBV11-2
CASSILAGDGTYEQYF TGTGCCAGCAGTATACTAGCGGGAGATGGGACCTACGAGCAGTACTTC 16 TRBD2 TRBJ2-7 - TRBV27
CASSPGTRGNTIYF TGTGCCAGCAGTCCCGGGACGAGGGGAAACACCATATATTTT 14 - TRBJ1-3 - TRBV7-9
CASSLEWTEPYGYTF TGTGCCAGCAGCCTGGAATGGACAGAGCCTTATGGCTACACCTTC 15 - TRBJ1-2 - TRBV7-9
CASSSRRAGETQYF TGTGCCAGCAGCTCCCGGCGAGCGGGGGAGACCCAGTACTTC 14 TRBD2 TRBJ2-5 - TRBV9
CASSAATENIQYF TGTGCCAGCAGCGCAGCTACAGAAAACATTCAGTACTTC 13 - TRBJ2-4 - TRBV9
CASSLYPGTVTNTDTQYF TGTGCCAGCAGTTTATACCCTGGGACAGTCACTAACACAGATACGCAGTATTTT 18 TRBD1 TRBJ2-3 once TRBV11-2
CARESGDGAGGQFF TGCGCCAGAGAAAGCGGGGACGGAGCAGGGGGGCAGTTCTTC 14 - TRBJ2-1 - TRBV7-9
CASSIEGYYEQYF TGTGCCAGCAGCATCGAGGGGTACTACGAGCAGTACTTC 13 - TRBJ2-7 - TRBV28
CASSLAGTTDTQYF TGTGCCAGTAGTCTAGCGGGAACCACAGATACGCAGTATTTT 14 TRBD2 TRBJ2-3 once TRBV19
CAWSREAAGELFF TGTGCCTGGAGCCGGGAGGCGGCCGGGGAGCTGTTTTTT 13 TRBD2 TRBJ2-2 - TRBV30
CASSFRTGGTEAFF TGCGCCAGCAGCTTTCGGACAGGGGGCACTGAAGCTTTCTTT 14 TRBD1 TRBJ1-1 - TRBV5-1
CASSQDRLDNYGYTF TGCGCCAGCAGCCAAGATCGGCTGGACAACTATGGCTACACCTTC 15 - TRBJ1-2 - TRBV4-3
CAAGNKGTGGNQPQHF TGTGCCGCCGGGAACAAAGGGACAGGGGGGAATCAGCCCCAGCATTTT 16 TRBD1 TRBJ1-5 - TRBV10-3
CASSLEGPFADTQYF TGTGCCAGCAGCTTAGAAGGCCCGTTCGCAGATACGCAGTATTTT 15 - TRBJ2-3 - TRBV11-2
CASSLLGPNEQFF TGTGCCAGCAGTTTATTAGGTCCCAATGAGCAGTTCTTC 13 - TRBJ2-1 once TRBV27
CSVEGGHGNTIYF TGCAGCGTTGAAGGGGGTCATGGAAACACCATATATTTT 13 - TRBJ1-3 once TRBV29-1
CASSPSWGPNNEQFF TGTGCCAGCAGCCCAAGTTGGGGGCCTAACAATGAGCAGTTCTTC 15 - TRBJ2-1 - TRBV7-2
CASRGLAGDPGTGELFF TGTGCCAGTAGAGGACTAGCGGGGGACCCGGGCACCGGGGAGCTGTTTTTT 17 TRBD2 TRBJ2-2 - TRBV19
CASSPLGGQVYEQYF TGTGCCAGCAGCCCCCTCGGGGGGCAAGTCTACGAGCAGTACTTC 15 - TRBJ2-7 - TRBV7-9
CASSSPGQGGEQYF TGTGCCAGCAGTTCCCCGGGACAGGGTGGGGAGCAGTACTTC 14 TRBD1 TRBJ2-7 - TRBV6-6
CASSLASVGAVYNEQFF TGTGCCAGCAGCTTAGCGTCCGTGGGTGCGGTTTACAATGAGCAGTTCTTC 17 - TRBJ2-1 - TRBV11-1
CASSQEAGVVAQYF TGCGCCAGCAGCCAGGAAGCGGGGGTCGTGGCCCAGTACTTC 14 TRBD2 TRBJ2-5 - TRBV4-1
CASSLAGGGQETQYF TGTGCCAGCAGCTTAGCCGGGGGGGGCCAAGAGACCCAGTACTTC 15 TRBD2 TRBJ2-5 - TRBV7-6
CASSPPTRGGGGTPYEQYF TGTGCCAGCAGCCCCCCGACGCGAGGGGGCGGAGGAACACCCTACGAGCAGTACTTC 19 TRBD1 TRBJ2-7 - TRBV28
CASSEGVTMNTEAFF TGTGCCAGCAGTGAGGGTGTTACTATGAACACTGAAGCTTTCTTT 15 - TRBJ1-1 - TRBV2
CASSQDRGHYEQYF TGTGCCAGCAGCCAAGACAGGGGACACTACGAGCAGTACTTC 14 - TRBJ2-7 - TRBV4-2
CASSTGWKYEQYF TGTGCCAGTAGTACAGGGTGGAAGTACGAGCAGTACTTC 13 - TRBJ2-7 - TRBV19
CASSLGQLNQPQHF TGTGCCAGCAGCCTCGGACAGCTCAATCAGCCCCAGCATTTT 14 - TRBJ1-5 - TRBV7-6
CASSYETSVYNEQFF TGTGCCAGCAGTTACGAGACTAGCGTCTACAATGAGCAGTTCTTC 15 TRBD2 TRBJ2-1 once TRBV6-6
CAISDPSGPRGGFNTGELFF TGTGCCATCAGTGACCCTTCCGGGCCCCGTGGTGGGTTTAACACCGGGGAGCTGTTTTTT 20 - TRBJ2-2 - TRBV10-3
CATNPGAGDYYEQYF TGTGCCACCAACCCCGGGGCGGGGGATTACTACGAGCAGTACTTC 15 TRBD2 TRBJ2-7 once TRBV7-9
CASSFEPSTNEKLFF TGTGCCAGCAGTTTCGAACCTTCAACTAATGAAAAACTGTTTTTT 15 - TRBJ1-4 - TRBV28
CASIDTSGSTYEQYF TGTGCCAGCATTGACACTAGCGGGAGCACCTACGAGCAGTACTTC 15 TRBD2 TRBJ2-7 - TRBV6-6
CASSSSAGTGYEQYF TGTGCCAGCAGCTCGTCAGCGGGGACGGGCTACGAGCAGTACTTC 15 TRBD2 TRBJ2-7 - TRBV11-2
CASSGKTQYF TGTGCCAGCAGCGGAAAGACGCAGTATTTT 10 - TRBJ2-3 - TRBV9
CASSSLEFNTEAFF TGTGCCAGCAGTTCCCTAGAATTCAACACTGAAGCTTTCTTT 14 - TRBJ1-1 - TRBV27
CASSIKGFGQPQHF TGTGCCAGTAGTATAAAGGGTTTCGGTCAGCCCCAGCATTTT 14 - TRBJ1-5 - TRBV19
CASSSQRLAGSGDSYEQYF TGTGCCAGCAGTTCCCAGAGACTAGCGGGAAGTGGCGACTCCTACGAGCAGTACTTC 19 TRBD2 TRBJ2-7 - TRBV28
CATVPDEGGGAYNEQFF TGTGCCACCGTCCCCGATGAAGGGGGAGGAGCCTACAATGAGCAGTTCTTC 17 - TRBJ2-1 once TRBV10-3
CASSPGQGSQYEQYF TGTGCCAGCAGTCCAGGACAGGGGAGCCAATACGAGCAGTACTTC 15 TRBD1 TRBJ2-7 - TRBV27
CASSTLGTGGETQYF TGTGCCAGCAGCACATTAGGGACAGGGGGAGAGACCCAGTACTTC 15 TRBD1 TRBJ2-5 - TRBV7-6
CASGEAGTAIYEQYF TGTGCCAGCGGAGAGGCCGGGACAGCGATCTACGAGCAGTACTTC 15 TRBD1 TRBJ2-7 - TRBV28
CASSPRGGSTGELFF TGTGCCAGCTCACCGAGAGGGGGAAGCACCGGGGAGCTGTTTTTT 15 - TRBJ2-2 - TRBV18
CASRKLRGPYEQYF TGTGCCAGCAGGAAGCTTAGGGGACCCTACGAGCAGTACTTC 14 - TRBJ2-7 - TRBV6-5